This TCR beta chain was profiled in a study of blood T cell repertoires in COVID-19 (TCRdb year 2020). Study-level background: Collaborator samples came from the United States, Italy and Spain and covered acute and convalescent phases of COVID-19. Where available, HLA class I and class II types were taken from metadata supplied by the sample provider and were not determined by assay-based typing. Sample metadata almost always included a de-identified subject ID, COVID-19 status, age in years and sex. Subjects who had been exposed to COVID-19, were actively infected with it, or had recovered from it provided the deeply sampled blood TCRbeta repertoires that made up the dataset. The material from the prospective study consisted of cDNA or gDNA derived from T cells, B-cell-depleted T cells, or PBMCs. Samples came from the ongoing ImmuneRACE study (first 160 participants) plus 1,254 subjects from 6 global collaborators. The repertoires were released in a freely available public database meant as a resource for research on the immune response to SARS-CoV-2.

The CDR3 holds 17 amino acids from the cysteine to the phenylalanine. Only the CDR3 DNA is retained, 51 bases long and in frame from the first base. CDR1 SGHAT and CDR2 FQNNGV were looked up in the germline V gene. Trimming accounts for 3 bases at V and 4 bases at J, while the number of junction bases matched to no gene is 5. Study-wide conclusions, independent of this receptor: The amount of clinical and demographic metadata varied by source and participant and was provided uncurated.

Whole blood was collected in K2EDTA tubes by collaborating institutions according to the institutions' own protocols. For TCRbeta analysis, collaborators shipped samples as frozen whole blood, isolated PBMCs, or DNA extracted from either of those sample types. A note on this clone: Its antigen target is currently unknown. Base qualities are not provided; no much larger clone lies one nucleotide away.

The immunoSEQ Assay, a bias-controlled multiplex PCR, was used to amplify TCRbeta CDR3 regions from genomic DNA. Under the source paper's analysis protocol: Within the assay, amplification of reference gene primers was used to estimate how many nucleated cells each sample contained. Sequence reads were collapsed and filtered to measure the absolute abundance of every unique TCRbeta CDR3 rearrangement. Productive Simpson clonality was computed per sample as the square root of Simpson's diversity index over productive rearrangements. TCRdb mirrors the immuneACCESS table, restricted to in-frame sequences. Some clones are absent from its copies; in checked studies, under half trace to an unresolved V gene, and the reason for the others is unknown. V, J and clone size derive from that table, while D and trimming were established from the DNA sequence. The sample table contains 210,000 or so clones; only one count was recorded for approximately 78% of them. The top ten hold approximately 12% of the sample.

The receptor comes from a woman between 40 and 50 years old with acute or convalescent COVID-19. Material for sequencing was peripheral blood. The chain uses TRBV11-2 and TRBJ2-2; TRBD2 matches 13 bases in the middle. The CDR3 reads CASSFWTSGSVTGELFF. The DNA sequence is as follows: TGTGCCAGCAGCTTCTGGACTAGCGGGAGTGTCACCGGGGAGCTGTTTTTT.